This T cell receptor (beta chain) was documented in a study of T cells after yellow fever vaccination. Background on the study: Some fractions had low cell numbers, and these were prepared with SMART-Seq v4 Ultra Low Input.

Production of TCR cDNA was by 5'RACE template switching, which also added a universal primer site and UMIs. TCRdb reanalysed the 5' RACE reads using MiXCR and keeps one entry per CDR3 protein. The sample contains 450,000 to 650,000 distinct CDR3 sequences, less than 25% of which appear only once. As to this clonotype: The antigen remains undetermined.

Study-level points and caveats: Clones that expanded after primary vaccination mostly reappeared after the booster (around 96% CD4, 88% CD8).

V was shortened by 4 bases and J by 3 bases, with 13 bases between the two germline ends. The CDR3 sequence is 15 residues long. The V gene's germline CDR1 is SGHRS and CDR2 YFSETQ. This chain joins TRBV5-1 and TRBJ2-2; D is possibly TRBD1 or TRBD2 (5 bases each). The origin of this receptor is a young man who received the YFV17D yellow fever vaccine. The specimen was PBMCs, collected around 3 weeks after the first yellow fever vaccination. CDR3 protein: CASSVRVGDTGELFF. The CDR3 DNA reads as TGCGCCAGCAGCGTCAGGGTGGGGGACACCGGGGAGCTGTTTTTT.